This record looks at one T cell receptor beta chain sequence and its context. Its cognate antigen is unknown. The protocol was immunoSEQ multiplex PCR, while the TCRdb copy is restricted to in-frame clones and leaves out a portion. The data show tens of thousands of clones, over 90% seen once. CDR3 length: 11 amino acids. Germline CDR1 DFQATT, CDR2 SNEGSKA (reference sequence). Trimming took off 2 bases at V and 6 bases at J, with 6 bases between the two ends. This entry comes from a study of cytomegalovirus exposure and HLA in healthy donors. Study summary: Later analysis reported that the roughly 120 validation repertoires shared the platform of the 500 to 750 first-cohort repertoires.

Points from the study as a whole: It was approximately 170 TCR beta chains that were listed as cytomegalovirus-associated. Reports described diagnosis of cytomegalovirus status by the classifier as highly specific and sensitive.

The chain recombines TRBV20-1 with TRBJ2-3, with D possibly matching TRBD2 (5 bases). Sequencing was carried out using PBMCs. The receptor's source is a woman aged 18-30 years in good health and CMV-seronegative. CDR3 sequence: CSARTGDTQYF. CDR3 nucleotides: TGCAGTGCTAGAACGGGGGATACGCAGTATTTT.